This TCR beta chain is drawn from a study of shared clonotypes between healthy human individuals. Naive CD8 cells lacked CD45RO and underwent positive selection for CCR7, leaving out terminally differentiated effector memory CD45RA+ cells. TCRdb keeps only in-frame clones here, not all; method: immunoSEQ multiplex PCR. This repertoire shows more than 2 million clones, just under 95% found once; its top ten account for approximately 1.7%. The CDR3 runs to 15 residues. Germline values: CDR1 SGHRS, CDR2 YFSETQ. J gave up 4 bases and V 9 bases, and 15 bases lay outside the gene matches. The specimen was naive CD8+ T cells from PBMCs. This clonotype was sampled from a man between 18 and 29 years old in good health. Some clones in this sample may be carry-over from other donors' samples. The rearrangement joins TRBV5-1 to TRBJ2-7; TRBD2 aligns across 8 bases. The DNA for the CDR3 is TGCGCCACCCGGGGGGGGCGGGAGCACGTATACGAGCAGTACTTC. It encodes CATRGGREHVYEQYF.